The present TCR beta chain was sequenced within a study of shared clonotypes between healthy human individuals. The study, taken as a whole, reports: Memory subsets generally showed smaller estimated richness than naive subsets did.

Healthy adults negative for HIV, lacking recent acute infections or vaccinations, served as donors. All of the donors resided in Nashville, Tennessee, and each was a Caucasian adult. About this clone itself: The antigen remains undetermined.

At deep level, the assay was performed. Assay used: immunoSEQ multiplex PCR; TCRdb lists only in-frame clones, some missing. This table holds 950,000 to 1,300,000 clones, 65% to 75% found once. The junction had 12 bases not matched to a gene; V was cut back by 6 bases and J by 5 bases. Germline V lookup: CDR1 SGHNT, CDR2 YYREEE (reference sequence). The CDR3 spans 16 residues. This receptor was obtained from a man aged 18 to 30 in good health. The chain recombines TRBV5-4 with TRBJ1-2; TRBD1 agrees at 11 bases. Input material: memory CD4+ T cells sorted from blood. As to subset: CD45RA-negative fraction. CDR3 nucleotides: TGTGCCAGCACTCGAGGGACAGGGGGGGTTCAGTATGGCTACACCTTC. It specifies CASTRGTGGVQYGYTF.